This entry concerns a single T cell receptor beta chain. No antigen is known for it. Naive-designated CD8 cells lacked CD45RO, were positively enriched for CCR7, and omitted terminally differentiated effector memory CD45RA+ cells. All donors qualified as healthy HIV-negative adults and had experienced no recent acute infections or vaccinations. This entry belongs to a study of shared clonotypes between healthy human individuals. Germline lookup yields CDR1 MDHEN and CDR2 SYDVKM. There are 15 residues in the CDR3. V was clipped by 10 bases and J by 4 bases; unmatched bases: 9. Findings and caveats of the study: What limited the represented genetic and exposure-history diversity was the small number of donors.

Evenly divided among several immunoSEQ plates was the genomic DNA of each subset. Sorted-subset replicate PCRs used roughly 210 ng of genomic DNA. This amount corresponded to approximately 30,000 T cell genomes. Clones were read by immunoSEQ multiplex PCR, and TCRdb kept only the in-frame ones, dropping some. The table has under 2,000,000 clones, approximately 94% seen once. Sample: naive CD8+ T cells sorted from blood. This receptor was taken from a young man in good health. The V call is TRBV28, the J call TRBJ2-2; TRBD2 matches 10 bases. The CDR3 DNA reads as TGTGCCACCTCATGGGCTAGCGGGGGCACCGGGGAGCTGTTTTTT. Amino acid sequence: CATSWASGGTGELFF.